The 24 T cell receptor beta chains listed next were all sequenced from one sample in a study of Graves' ophthalmopathy and Graves' hyperthyroidism. The sequenced template was RNA, covering the TCR beta CDR3 region. HTBI primers served in a first-round RT-PCR, which a second-round multiplex PCR followed. Via MiXCR, TCRdb re-called the multiplex PCR reads, giving one row per CDR3 protein. Among roughly 480,000 distinct CDR3 sequences listed, roughly 14% were seen once. Sequencing used blood. These receptors all stem from a woman aged 25 to 39 with Graves' ophthalmopathy.

CDR3 protein: CASSYFSKAETQYF. CDR3 sequence (DNA): TGTGCCAGCAGTTACTTTTCCAAGGCGGAGACCCAGTACTTC. This chain joins TRBV6-2 or TRBV6-3 and TRBJ2-5; D not certain. CDR1 and CDR2 (germline): MNHEY, SVGEGT. The V and J ends lost 1 base and 5 bases respectively, with 11 bases between them. The CDR3 covers 14 residues.

This clonotype was seen ten or more times. CDR3 DNA sequence: TGTGCCTGGAGTGTACGACAACGGAGCATCTATGGCTACACCTTC. Translated, it gives CAWSVRQRSIYGYTF. V gene TRBV30 combines with J gene TRBJ1-2; D not resolved. CDR3 length: 15 residues. Germline loops: CDR1 GTSNPN, CDR2 SVGIG (reference sequence). V was clipped by 0 bases and J by 4 bases, with 15 bases between them.

This clonotype was found many times. This chain joins TRBV9 and TRBJ1-2; TRBD1 aligns across 7 bases. Germline trimming cut 4 bases from V and 4 bases from J; bases unmatched to any gene: 13. CDR3 length: 16 amino acids. CDR1 is SGDLS, CDR2 YYNGEE, per germline. The CDR3 DNA is TGTGCCAGCAGCCCCCGCTCCCGTGACAGGGCCTATGGCTACACCTTC. Residues: CASSPRSRDRAYGYTF.

This clonotype appeared many times. The rearrangement links TRBV27 to TRBJ1-2, with 7 nucleotides matching TRBD1. The J segment lost 4 bases and the V segment lost 6 bases, leaving 8 bases of the junction unmatched. The germline V gene has CDR1 MNHEY and CDR2 SMNVEV (reference sequence). This CDR3 region has 14 residues. The CDR3 region is CASRDRTGLYGYTF. In DNA form, the CDR3 reads TGTGCCAGCAGGGACCGGACAGGCCTCTATGGCTACACCTTC.

This clonotype was seen many times. The chain uses TRBV28 and TRBJ2-4, with D perhaps TRBD1 or TRBD2 (5 bases each). This CDR3 is built from 15 residues. Germline V lookup: CDR1 MDHEN, CDR2 SYDVKM. V was pared by 3 bases and J by 4 bases, with 13 bases between. The CDR3 region is CASSLGPGPKNIQYF. The CDR3 DNA reads TGTGCCAGCAGTTTGGGACCGGGCCCAAAAAACATTCAGTACTTC.

There are many counts of this clonotype. The chain links TRBV6-1 to TRBJ2-7; D perhaps matches TRBD2 (5 bases). The germline gives CDR1 MNHNS, CDR2 SASEGT. V was trimmed by 6 bases and J by 4 bases, leaving 10 bases between them. This CDR3 is built from 12 residues. The CDR3 loop is CASRMPGYEQYF. In DNA, the CDR3 is TGTGCCAGCAGGATGCCGGGGTACGAGCAGTACTTC.

The sample holds many counts of this clonotype. The V call is TRBV7-9, the J call TRBJ1-1; TRBD1 matches 7 bases. The CDR3 runs 14 residues. CDR1 is SEHNR and CDR2 is FQNEAQ in the germline V gene (reference sequence). V shed 3 bases and J 5 bases; nucleotides not matched to a gene: 6. This CDR3 is CASSLTGRGTEAFF. The CDR3 DNA is TGTGCCAGCAGCTTGACAGGGAGAGGGACTGAAGCTTTCTTT.

This clonotype was recorded many times. J is TRBJ2-5 and V is TRBV5-5, with 8 bases fitting TRBD2. V dropped 0 bases and J dropped 7; count of bases not matched to a gene: 17. Germline loops: CDR1 SGHKS, CDR2 YYEKEE (reference sequence). The CDR3 covers 18 residues. Written as DNA, the CDR3 is TGTGCCAGCAGCTTGGTAGGAGGGTTGAGCGGGGGTCGGGGGACCCAGTACTTC. It codes for CASSLVGGLSGGRGTQYF. Based on the CDR3 plus reference TRBV5-5 and TRBJ2-5, the full variable domain is DAGVTQSPTHLIKTRGQQVTLRCSPISGHKSVSWYQQVLGQGPQFIFQYYEKEERGRGNFPDRFSARQFPNYSSELNVNALLLGDSALYLCASSLVGGLSGGRGTQYFGPGTRLLVL.

In its sample, this clonotype was seen many times. This chain joins TRBV7-2 and TRBJ2-4, with D perhaps matching TRBD1 (5 bases). Trimming took 4 bases from V and 0 from J, leaving 13 bases between them. Germline V CDR1 and CDR2: SGHTA, FQGNSA. The CDR3 extends over 16 amino acids. DNA for the CDR3: TGTGCCAGCAGCTACGAAGCAGGGTTAGCCAAAAACATTCAGTACTTC. Residues: CASSYEAGLAKNIQYF.

There are many counts of this clonotype. The chain links TRBV4-1 to TRBJ1-5; 8 nucleotides match TRBD1. The CDR3 is 15 residues long. After removal of 4 bases from V and 6 bases from J, the junction contained 8 bases not matched to a gene. Germline lookup yields CDR1 MGHRA and CDR2 YSYEKL. The CDR3 region is CASSLDRGSLQPQHF. The CDR3 region has the DNA TGCGCCAGCAGCCTTGACAGGGGCAGCCTTCAGCCCCAGCATTTT.

The table lists this clonotype with many counts. This chain joins TRBV27 and TRBJ1-2, with 10 bases matching TRBD1. Germline trimming cut 4 bases from V and 6 bases from J; bases unmatched to any gene: 2. This CDR3 has 13 residues. Per germline, CDR1 MNHEY and CDR2 SMNVEV (reference sequence). The CDR3 bases are TGTGCCAGCAGTTGGGGACAGGGGAATGGCTACACCTTC. Translated: CASSWGQGNGYTF.

This clonotype was detected ten times or more. The rearrangement joins TRBV28 to TRBJ1-6, with 8 bases matching TRBD1. The CDR3 sequence is 14 residues long. V lost 6 bases, J lost 9 bases, and 7 bases stayed unmatched. Germline loops: CDR1 MDHEN, CDR2 SYDVKM. CDR3 sequence (DNA): TGTGCCAGCAGCCCAGACAGGGGTGGTTCACCCCTCCACTTT. This codes for CASSPDRGGSPLHF.

This clonotype was seen at least ten times. The chain recombines TRBV6-5 with TRBJ1-2, with unresolved D. Looked up from germline, CDR1 is MNHEY and CDR2 is SVGAGI. V lost 2 bases, J lost 4 bases, and 8 bases lay in between. The CDR3 length is 13 residues. The CDR3 DNA reads as TGTGCCAGCAGTTACGAGGGCAGCTATGGCTACACCTTC. Translating it yields CASSYEGSYGYTF.

This clonotype was observed at least ten times. The chain has TRBV28 and TRBJ2-7; a weak D match, TRBD2 (6 bases). Trimming cost V 5 bases and J 3 bases, with 17 bases left between them. The length of the CDR3 is 15 residues. CDR1 is MDHEN and CDR2 is SYDVKM in the germline V gene. CDR3 sequence (DNA): TGTGCCAGCAGTCCAGGATGGCGGGGAAGCTACGAGCAGTACTTC. Translation gives CASSPGWRGSYEQYF.

Ten or more counts support this clonotype. For the CDR3, the DNA is TGTGCCAGCATGGGCACCTCCTACGAGCAGTACTTC. Translation: CASMGTSYEQYF. The chain uses TRBV6-5 and TRBJ2-7; D gene ambiguous. Trimming took 7 bases from V and 0 from J, leaving 7 bases between them. Germline CDR1 reads MNHEY; CDR2 reads SVGAGI. CDR3 length equals 12 residues.

This clonotype was detected ten times or more. The rearrangement joins TRBV9 to TRBJ1-2, with TRBD1 as a possible D gene (5 bases). Deletions cut 2 bases from V and 7 bases from J, with 12 bases between. CDR1 and CDR2 (germline): SGDLS, YYNGEE. This CDR3 is 13 amino acids long. The DNA of the CDR3 is TGTGCCAGCAGCGTTGGCCATGGGGGTGGCTACACCTTC. Its translation: CASSVGHGGGYTF.

This clonotype was counted ten times or more. The conserved final phenylalanine or tryptophan is absent from the CDR3, which likely points to a read error. The chain is built from TRBV6-5 and TRBJ2-7; no definite D call. This CDR3 spans 14 amino acids. Germline CDR1 reads MNHEY; CDR2 reads SVGAGI. The germline V and J ends were trimmed by 2 bases and 3 bases, with 11 bases remaining between them. The CDR3 region is CASSYGGSYYEQYL. The CDR3 region has the DNA TGTGCCAGCAGTTACGGCGGCAGTTACTACGAGCAGTACCTC.

Concerning this clonotype: The conserved closing phenylalanine or tryptophan is absent in this CDR3, likely reflecting a read error. The limits of the CDR3 on the DNA are not certain, so only TCRdb's listed CDR3 is given. The chain employs TRBV7-2 and TRBJ1-2; the tabulated D call, TRBD1, remains unverified against the DNA. Termini included, the CDR3 measures 14 amino acids. Germline CDR1 and CDR2: SGHTA and FQGNSA. The CDR3 protein is CASSLAQGDYGYTV.

This clonotype was counted many times. The rearrangement uses TRBV4-1 and TRBJ2-7; no reliable D call. The CDR3 runs to 13 residues. Trimming pared 4 bases from V and 4 bases from J, leaving 11 bases between. Germline V gene sequence: CDR1 MGHRA, CDR2 YSYEKL. CDR3 DNA: TGCGCCAGCAGCCCCTCCGAATCGTACGAGCAGTACTTC. It yields the protein CASSPSESYEQYF.

This clonotype was counted at least ten times. This chain uses TRBV10-2 with TRBJ2-5; no clear D. CDR1 is WSHSY and CDR2 is SAAADI in the germline V gene. There are 14 residues in the CDR3. Trimming left V 6 bases short and J 2 bases short, with 13 bases between. The CDR3 DNA follows: TGCGCCAGCAGCTACGGAGAAATACAAGAGACCCAGTACTTC. Its translation: CASSYGEIQETQYF.

The chain recombines TRBV4-2 with TRBJ2-7; 9 positions match TRBD2. V lost 0 bases to trimming and J lost 4 bases; unmatched junction nucleotides: 10. The CDR3 runs 17 residues. CDR1 is LGHNA and CDR2 is YNFKEQ in the germline V gene. CDR3 loop: CASSQEGGLAGIYEQYF. The CDR3 bases are TGTGCCAGCAGCCAAGAAGGGGGGCTAGCGGGGATATACGAGCAGTACTTC.

This clonotype has ten or more counts. Mismatch with germline at one junction end may stem from a read error. The genes are TRBV11-2 and TRBJ2-5; D is possibly TRBD2 (6 bases). Germline-derived CDR1 and CDR2 are SGHAT and FQNNGV. The CDR3 length is 17 residues. CDR3 coding DNA: TGTGCCAGCAGCCTAGAAGGGTATCGGGGGTGGGCAGAGACCCAGTACTTC. Amino acid sequence: CASSLEGYRGWAETQYF.

The chain links TRBV6-4 to TRBJ2-2, with 11 positions matching TRBD2. V lost 5 bases and J lost 3; bases outside the gene matches: 5. The CDR3 extends over 16 amino acids. Germline V gene sequence: CDR1 MRHNA, CDR2 SNTAGT. The CDR3 here is CASSRTSGGDTGELFF. DNA of the CDR3: TGTGCCAGCAGTCGAACTAGCGGGGGTGACACCGGGGAGCTGTTTTTT.

In this sample, this clonotype turned up a few times. This chain connects TRBV27 to TRBJ1-2, with 11 nucleotides matching TRBD1. The CDR3 has 15 residues. Germline values: CDR1 MNHEY, CDR2 SMNVEV (reference sequence). V was pared by 3 bases and J by 3 bases, with 3 bases of the junction left unmatched. DNA of the CDR3: TGTGCCAGCAGTTTTAGGACAGGGGGCGACTATGGCTACACCTTC. Translated, it gives CASSFRTGGDYGYTF.